The next 2 T cell receptor beta chains were all read from a single sample in a study of Ad26.COV2.S vaccination and SARS-CoV-2 variants. Some clones are missing from TCRdb's copy, which holds only in-frame ones; the method was immunoSEQ multiplex PCR. The sample has more than 350,000 clones, around 90% seen once; the top ten hold approximately 12%. Treatment in this sample: 15 to 20 received Ad26.COV2.S at low or high dose, single or two shots; about 5 received placebo; per-sample allocation not given. It was on day 63 after the first vaccine or placebo injection that samples were taken. The sequencing here drew on peripheral blood, taken in a trial of Ad26.COV2.S vaccine versus placebo. These TCRs come from a person aged 18-65 years who received the Ad26.COV2.S COVID-19 vaccine or a placebo.

The chain recombines TRBV9 with TRBJ2-3; D is unresolved. The V gene lost 0 bases and the J gene lost 1 base, with 12 bases spanning the gap. The CDR3 is 16 residues long. Germline assignment: CDR1 SGDLS and CDR2 YYNGEE. This chain's CDR3 is CASSVGVFTGTDTQYF. The CDR3 region has the DNA TGTGCCAGCAGCGTAGGGGTCTTTACCGGCACAGATACGCAGTATTTT. Combining the CDR3 with reference TRBV9 and TRBJ2-3 gives the whole variable domain DSGVTQTPKHLITATGQRVTLRCSPRSGDLSVYWYQQSLDQGLQFLIQYYNGEERAKGNILERFSAQQFPDLHSELNLSSLELGDSALYFCASSVGVFTGTDTQYFGPGTRLTVL.

This clone is a singleton in its sample. V and J are TRBV27 and TRBJ2-3, with 7 bases that match TRBD2. The junction had 7 bases not matched to a gene; V was cut back by 2 bases and J by 2 bases. The CDR3 is made up of 16 amino acids. Per the germline V gene, CDR1 is MNHEY and CDR2 is SMNVEV (reference sequence). The CDR3 bases are TGTGCCAGCAGTTTAGGGGCTAGCGGACTCACAGATACGCAGTATTTT. It is translated as CASSLGASGLTDTQYF.